This T cell receptor (beta chain) is from a study of blood T cell repertoires in COVID-19 (dated by TCRdb to between 2020 and 2021). Regarding the complete study: Samples covering the acute and convalescent phases of COVID-19 were provided by collaborators in the United States, Italy and Spain. The repertoires were released in a freely available public database intended as a resource for research on the immune response to SARS-CoV-2. The material from the prospective study consisted of cDNA or gDNA derived from T cells, B-cell-depleted T cells, or PBMCs. The samples were drawn from two sources: the first 160 participants of the ongoing ImmuneRACE study, and approximately 1,300 subjects contributed by 6 global collaborators. Sample metadata almost always included a de-identified subject ID, COVID-19 status, age in years and sex. Deeply sampled blood TCRbeta repertoires from subjects exposed to, actively infected with, or recovered from COVID-19 were included in the dataset. Where available, HLA class I and class II types were obtained from metadata supplied by the sample provider rather than from assay-based typing. General study outcomes and caveats: The amount of clinical and demographic metadata varied by source and participant and was provided uncurated.

The germline V and J ends show losses of 4 bases and 4 bases respectively, and no gene match explains 3 bases of the junction. Via the germline V gene, CDR1 is KGHSH and CDR2 LQKENI. The CDR3 starts with the cysteine, ends with the phenylalanine, and has 15 residues. The entry retains the CDR3 DNA only, 45 bases that are in frame from base 1. Collaborating institutions collected whole blood in K2EDTA tubes following their own protocols. Collaborator samples were shipped for TCRbeta analysis as frozen whole blood, isolated PBMCs, or DNA extracted from either sample type. Concerning this clone: It lacks a known antigen. No much larger clone is present one base from it, and per-base qualities are unavailable.

The immunoSEQ Assay, a bias-controlled multiplex PCR, was used to amplify TCRbeta CDR3 regions from genomic DNA. The published analysis was carried out like this. Within the assay, amplification of reference gene primers was used to estimate how many nucleated cells each sample contained. To quantify the absolute abundance of each unique TCRbeta CDR3 rearrangement, sequence reads were collapsed and filtered. For each sample, productive Simpson clonality was calculated as the square root of Simpson's diversity index across productive rearrangements. TCRdb holds this immuneACCESS table with in-frame rearrangements only. Some clones are missing; in checked studies, unresolved V genes explain under half, and the rest has no known cause. V, J and clone size derive from that table, while D and trimming were established from the DNA sequence. The sample table records approximately 23,000 clones; about 90% of these occur just once. The ten largest clones add up to 5.5% to 7.5% of the sample.

The sample comprised peripheral blood. The chain was built from TRBV18 and TRBJ2-2, with 10 junctional bases fitting TRBD1. The receptor comes from an elderly woman with active COVID-19. The CDR3 reads CASSLRTGGTGELFF. The DNA sequence is as follows: TGTGCCAGCTCACTCAGGACAGGGGGCACCGGGGAGCTGTTTTTT.